This TCR beta chain was found in a study of blood T cells in healthy people across ages. The use of a sample-barcoded 5' primer and a J-beta primer mix characterized a second PCR of 7 to 11 cycles. Each cDNA molecule, via a template-switch adaptor with 12 random nucleotides, was tagged. TCRdb redid the calling of the 5' RACE reads with MiXCR, one entry per CDR3 protein. The table has around 1,500,000 distinct CDR3 sequences, roughly 27% seen once. This CDR3 has 14 amino acids. The ends were cut back, 7 bases at V and 4 bases at J, with 16 bases in the middle. CDR1 and CDR2 from the germline V gene are MDHEN and SYDVKM. Each sample used at least 6.5 million PBMCs. There were at least 6 micrograms of total RNA extracted from every sample.

The sequenced sample was blood. The sequence derives from a woman aged 25 to 39 in good health. The J gene is TRBJ1-2, the V gene TRBV28, with D tentatively TRBD1 (6 bases). The CDR3 loop reads CASTLGGLAYGYTF. The CDR3 DNA reads TGTGCCAGCACCCTTGGGGGGCTAGCCTATGGCTACACCTTC.